This T cell receptor beta chain originates from a study of OX40 agonist ivuxolimab in advanced cancers. With regard to the full study: Ivuxolimab was a fully human IgG2 agonistic monoclonal antibody targeting the costimulatory receptor OX40 (CD134). Of the approximately 54 dose-escalation patients, hepatocellular carcinoma was present in approximately 20, melanoma in approximately 15, renal cell carcinoma in 9 and head and neck cancer in 9. The paper reports the monotherapy dose-escalation portion (N of about 50 patients) of the phase I ivuxolimab trial. The purpose of peripheral TCRbeta sequencing was to test whether ivuxolimab changed TCR sequence diversity and led to clonal T-cell expansion. Partial responses occurred in three dose-escalation patients, of whom one had hepatocellular carcinoma and two had cutaneous melanoma. Intravenous ivuxolimab was administered to patients every 2 weeks at six dose levels: 0.01, 0.1, 0.3, 1.5, 3 and 10 mg/kg. Prior anti-PD-1, anti-PD-L1 or anti-CTLA-4 therapy was permitted, and checkpoint inhibitors had been received by roughly two fifths of dose-escalation patients. In the dose-escalation cohort, approximately 82% of patients were male, and the mean age was roughly 60 years, with a range of roughly 20 to 80. What the work shows at the level of the full study, not this receptor alone: At doses of 0.1 to 3.0 mg/kg, clonal expansion of both CD4+ and CD8+ blood T cells was observed from baseline to week 6. Low levels of normalized T-cell clonal expansion were also seen in some patients who did not respond. Partial responders in the 0.1-3.0 mg/kg groups had among the lowest normalized peripheral clonal expansion, especially among CD8+ T cells. After ivuxolimab, CD8+ T cells had more expanded clones than CD4+ T cells on average. The antigen specificity of the clonally expanded peripheral T cells was not determined.

On this clone: Its antigen target is currently unknown. The sample holds no much larger clone one base away, and base qualities are not on file.

For sequencing of the TCRbeta CDR3 region, genomic DNA was extracted from the sorted cells. TCRbeta CDR3 regions were sequenced using the immunoSEQ Assay. Sourced from immuneACCESS, this table was stored by TCRdb with only in-frame sequences that have V and J called. A share of the clones is absent; for the studies checked, an unresolved V gene accounts for under half, and the remainder has no known explanation. Here the sample has about 50,000 clones; nearly 80% occur a single time. The top ten clonotypes cover 3.5% to 4.5% of the sample. A distance of 11 bases separates the germline ends of V and J, which lose 2 bases and 0 bases respectively. CDR1 and CDR2, per the germline V gene, are SGHRS and YFSETQ. The CDR3 numbers 15 residues from cysteine through phenylalanine. The CDR3 DNA has 45 bases and is translated from base 1. Patients with autoimmune disease history or receiving systemic immunosuppression were excluded from the trial. In every dose cohort, peripheral blood was drawn for TCR sequencing at baseline, cycle 4 day 1, and cycle 7 day 1. Samples were obtained from an open-label, multicenter, first-in-human phase I dose-escalation trial of ivuxolimab. Adults with locally advanced or metastatic melanoma, renal cell carcinoma, hepatocellular carcinoma or head and neck squamous cell carcinoma were enrolled in the trial. Before TCR sequencing, CD4+ T cells and CD8+ T cells from peripheral blood were sorted into separate populations.

This sequence was found in an adult with an advanced solid tumor such as melanoma, head and neck, liver or kidney cancer. This receptor chain uses TRBV5-1 and TRBJ2-5; TRBD1 is a possible D gene, resting on 5 matching bases. The input for sequencing was CD4+ or CD8+ T cells sorted from blood, taken in a trial of the OX40 agonist ivuxolimab. The DNA sequence reads TGCGCCAGCAGCTTTACCCCAGGGTACCAAGAGACCCAGTACTTC. The encoded protein is CASSFTPGYQETQYF.